This is a list of T cell receptor beta chains from one sample in a study of cytomegalovirus exposure and HLA in healthy donors. Libraries were prepared by immunoSEQ multiplex PCR; TCRdb keeps only in-frame clonotypes and omits some of them. Altogether fewer than 250,000 clones are present, around 79% being singletons, with the ten largest covering 1.8%. Sequenced material: PBMCs. These receptors all stem from a male donor in good health and CMV-seronegative. The CDR3 runs from the conserved cysteine through the conserved F or W. The D gene is left open where the match is weak. Clone size, where shown, is once, few, many, or a class for clones that have expanded.

CDR3 protein	CDR3 DNA	clone size	J gene	D gene	V gene
CASSLVADTQYF	TGTGCCAGCAGCTTAGTCGCAGATACGCAGTATTTT	.	TRBJ2-3	.	TRBV13
CASSSAGANVLTF	TGTGCCAGCAGCTCGGCTGGGGCCAACGTCCTGACTTTC	few	TRBJ2-6	.	TRBV5-4
CASRFQGEETQYF	TGTGCCAGCAGGTTTCAGGGTGAAGAGACCCAGTACTTC	once	TRBJ2-5	.	TRBV28
CASSVGQGARLSGELFF	TGTGCCAGCAGTGTCGGACAGGGGGCGAGATTATCCGGGGAGCTGTTTTTT	.	TRBJ2-2	TRBD1	TRBV2
CASSVPGGGNTGELFF	TGTGCCAGCAGTGTACCCGGAGGGGGCAACACCGGGGAGCTGTTTTTT	few	TRBJ2-2	.	TRBV6-1
CASSYSSQGAIDEQYF	TGTGCCAGCAGTTACTCGAGTCAGGGGGCTATCGACGAGCAGTACTTC	.	TRBJ2-7	TRBD1	TRBV6-5
CASSYLPGQEYTEAFF	TGTGCCAGCAGCTACTTACCGGGACAGGAGTACACTGAAGCTTTCTTT	.	TRBJ1-1	TRBD1	TRBV11-2
CASSETSGSQETQYF	TGTGCCAGCAGTGAGACTAGCGGGAGCCAAGAGACCCAGTACTTC	.	TRBJ2-5	TRBD2	TRBV6-1
CASRDRGLDTEAFF	TGTGCCAGCAGGGACAGGGGGCTCGACACTGAAGCTTTCTTT	once	TRBJ1-1	TRBD1	TRBV7-2
CSVEHRGRSYEQYF	TGCAGCGTTGAACATAGAGGAAGATCCTACGAGCAGTACTTC	few	TRBJ2-7	.	TRBV29-1
CASSTQGDQPQHF	TGTGCCAGCAGCACGCAGGGGGACCAGCCCCAGCATTTT	.	TRBJ1-5	TRBD1	TRBV7-9
CASSLGTGGNQPQHF	TGTGCCAGCAGCTTAGGGACAGGGGGCAATCAGCCCCAGCATTTT	few	TRBJ1-5	TRBD1	TRBV7-3
CASRGLAGGHEQYF	TGTGCCAGCAGGGGACTAGCGGGAGGCCACGAGCAGTACTTC	once	TRBJ2-7	TRBD2	TRBV2
CASSSDRSETQYF	TGTGCCAGCAGCTCCGACAGGTCGGAGACCCAGTACTTC	few	TRBJ2-5	.	TRBV7-8
CASSQDYGGQGSNDLNTEAFF	TGCGCCAGCAGCCAAGATTATGGGGGACAGGGTTCAAATGACCTGAACACTGAAGCTTTCTTT	.	TRBJ1-1	TRBD1	TRBV4-3
CASSRSRGAGNTIYF	TGTGCCAGCAGTAGGAGTCGCGGGGCAGGAAACACCATATATTTT	.	TRBJ1-3	.	TRBV2
CASSALGGSYNEQFF	TGTGCCAGCAGTGCCCTAGGGGGCTCCTACAATGAGCAGTTCTTC	.	TRBJ2-1	.	TRBV6-5
CASSQGVREGHGELFF	TGCGCCAGCAGCCAAGGAGTGCGGGAGGGCCACGGGGAGCTGTTTTTT	.	TRBJ2-2	TRBD2	TRBV4-3
CASSREGGWETQYF	TGTGCCAGTAGTCGAGAGGGTGGGTGGGAGACCCAGTACTTC	once	TRBJ2-5	.	TRBV19
CASSEANYNEQFF	TGTGCCAGCAGTGAAGCTAACTACAATGAGCAGTTCTTC	.	TRBJ2-1	.	TRBV6-1
CASSRNRRLNTEAFF	TGTGCCAGCAGCCGGAACAGACGACTGAACACTGAAGCTTTCTTT	.	TRBJ1-1	.	TRBV5-6
CASSQERARNQPQHF	TGCGCCAGCAGCCAAGAGAGGGCCCGCAATCAGCCCCAGCATTTT	.	TRBJ1-5	.	TRBV4-1
CASSPGQMNTEAFF	TGCGCCAGCAGTCCAGGGCAAATGAACACTGAAGCTTTCTTT	.	TRBJ1-1	.	TRBV23-1
CASSGWDRVVTNTEAFF	TGTGCCAGCAGTGGATGGGACAGGGTCGTAACGAACACTGAAGCTTTCTTT	.	TRBJ1-1	TRBD1	TRBV7-9
CASSLGLFSGGAGDTQYF	TGCGCCAGCAGCTTGGGGCTTTTTAGCGGGGGGGCTGGAGATACGCAGTATTTT	.	TRBJ2-3	TRBD2	TRBV5-1
CASSLTDRLSETQYF	TGTGCCAGCAGTTTAACGGACAGGTTAAGCGAGACCCAGTACTTC	once	TRBJ2-5	TRBD1	TRBV28
CASSLWGGPSYEQYF	TGTGCCAGCAGCCTCTGGGGGGGGCCGTCCTACGAGCAGTACTTC	.	TRBJ2-7	.	TRBV5-8
CASRGTGAYNEQFF	TGTGCCAGCAGAGGGACAGGGGCCTACAATGAGCAGTTCTTC	.	TRBJ2-1	TRBD1	TRBV6-5
CASSPRQGARETQYF	TGTGCCAGCAGCCCCCGACAGGGGGCCCGTGAGACCCAGTACTTC	.	TRBJ2-5	TRBD1	TRBV7-2
CAWSVGTGGVEQYF	TGTGCCTGGAGTGTAGGGACAGGGGGCGTCGAGCAGTACTTC	.	TRBJ2-7	TRBD1	TRBV30
CASSQSTDTQYF	TGCGCCAGCAGCCAGAGCACAGATACGCAGTATTTT	.	TRBJ2-3	.	TRBV5-1
CASSDAVAGRRELFF	TGTGCCAGCAGTGATGCGGTAGCGGGACGGAGGGAGCTGTTTTTT	.	TRBJ2-2	TRBD2	TRBV6-1